The 18 T cell receptor beta chains presented below share a single source sample, sequenced in a study of blood T cells in healthy people across ages. With a J-beta primer mix and a sample-barcoded 5' primer, a second PCR ran about 6 to 11 cycles. Using its own MiXCR run on the 5' RACE reads, TCRdb lists one record per CDR3 protein. The sample includes nearly 1 million distinct CDR3 sequences, about 53% of them seen just once. Source material: blood. These TCRs come from a woman aged 55-70 years in good health.

This clonotype was found once. The V and J genes are TRBV28 and TRBJ1-3; D ambiguous. Germline CDR1 is MDHEN and CDR2 is SYDVKM. The V gene lost 0 bases and the J gene lost 0 bases, with 6 bases spanning the gap. There are 15 residues in the CDR3. The CDR3 bases are TGTGCCAGCAGTTTATGGGGGAACTCTGGAAACACCATATATTTT. Translating it yields CASSLWGNSGNTIYF.

The chain joins TRBV28 to TRBJ1-2, with D unclear. Germline V lookup: CDR1 MDHEN, CDR2 SYDVKM. V was trimmed by 2 bases and J by 5 bases, leaving 12 bases between them. This CDR3 spans 14 amino acids. The CDR3 nucleotides are TGTGCCAGCAGTTTACTCCAGGAAGGATATGGCTACACCTTC. Translation gives CASSLLQEGYGYTF.

The chain uses TRBV5-1 and TRBJ2-1; D is possibly TRBD2 (6 bases). Germline V gene sequence: CDR1 SGHRS, CDR2 YFSETQ. Trimming stripped 5 bases from V and 6 bases from J, with 15 bases between. This CDR3 comprises 14 residues. The CDR3 here is CASSITVGGNEQFF. CDR3 bases: TGCGCCAGCAGTATTACGGTGGGAGGCAATGAGCAGTTCTTC.

The rearrangement links TRBV12-3 or TRBV12-4 to TRBJ2-5; the D is unclear. Trimming took off 6 bases at V and 3 bases at J, with 14 bases between the two ends. The CDR3 totals 14 residues. CDR3 amino acids: CASSPAQLEETQYF. The DNA for the CDR3 is TGTGCCAGCAGCCCGGCCCAGTTAGAAGAGACCCAGTACTTC.

V usage is TRBV30 and J usage is TRBJ2-1, with TRBD1 matching 9 bases. V shed 0 bases, J shed 12 bases, and the junction held 21 bases outside the gene matches. The CDR3 loop spans 18 amino acids. Germline assignment: CDR1 GTSNPN and CDR2 SVGIG (reference sequence). CDR3 in DNA: TGTGCCTGGAGTGTCGGGTTACGCGGACAGGGGAATATTTACAGGCAGTTCTTC. Translated: CAWSVGLRGQGNIYRQFF.

The chain is built from TRBV4-1 and TRBJ2-7, with D hard to call. V was clipped by 0 bases and J by 2 bases, with 11 bases between them. Germline lookup yields CDR1 MGHRA and CDR2 YSYEKL. CDR3 length: 15 residues. This chain's CDR3 is CASSQDGSPTYEQYF. The CDR3 DNA sequence: TGCGCCAGCAGCCAAGACGGCAGTCCTACCTACGAGCAGTACTTC.

The chain combines TRBV7-9 with TRBJ2-1; 8 bases fit TRBD2. The junction had 8 bases not matched to a gene; V was cut back by 1 base and J by 6 bases. CDR3 size: 16 residues. The V gene's germline CDR1 is SEHNR and CDR2 FQNEAQ (reference sequence). The CDR3 DNA reads TGTGCCAGCAGCTTAGGCCAAGCGGGAGCCGGCAATGAGCAGTTCTTC. Amino acid sequence: CASSLGQAGAGNEQFF.

This clonotype has more than one count but fewer than ten. This chain joins TRBV12-3 or TRBV12-4 and TRBJ1-4; D remains ambiguous. CDR3 length: 14 amino acids. Trimming shortened V by 1 base and J by 5 bases, and 8 bases separated the two germline ends. The CDR3 nucleotides read TGTGCCAGCAGTTTAGTGTCCGCAAATGAAAAACTGTTTTTT. Residues: CASSLVSANEKLFF.

The chain employs TRBV7-9 and TRBJ2-5; D is unresolved. CDR1 and CDR2 (germline): SEHNR, FQNEAQ (reference sequence). Trimming removed 1 base at V and 13 bases at J, with 13 bases between. This CDR3 has 12 amino acids. In DNA, the CDR3 is TGTGCCAGCAGCTTAGACCACTTGGATTGGTACTTC. Translating gives CASSLDHLDWYF.

The rearrangement joins TRBV7-9 to TRBJ2-4, with TRBD1 identical over 7 bases. This CDR3 contains 17 residues. Trimming at V came to 5 bases and at J to 1 base, leaving 11 bases not matched to a gene. Germline V CDR1 and CDR2: SEHNR, FQNEAQ (reference sequence). For the CDR3, the DNA is TGTGCCAGCAGCCAGCGAACAGGGGCGTGGGCCAAAAACATTCAGTACTTC. It yields the protein CASSQRTGAWAKNIQYF.

The chain is built from TRBV4-2 and TRBJ2-3, with 10 bases matching TRBD2. CDR1 is LGHNA, CDR2 YNFKEQ, per germline. V was pared by 0 bases and J by 3 bases, with 12 bases of the junction left unmatched. This CDR3 comprises 19 residues. The CDR3 nucleotides are TGTGCCAGCAGCCAAGATGGGTCTCTGACTAGCGGGTGGACAGATACGCAGTATTTT. Its translation is CASSQDGSLTSGWTDTQYF.

In this sample, this clonotype turned up a few times. CDR3 coding DNA: TGTGCCAGCAGTCGGGACGGTAGCAATCAGCCCCAGCATTTT. Its protein product is CASSRDGSNQPQHF. The chain is built from TRBV12-3 or TRBV12-4 and TRBJ1-5; possibly TRBD1 for D (5 bases). The CDR3 is 14 amino acids. With 5 bases removed from V and 0 bases from J, the gap between germline ends came to 8 bases.

This clonotype was counted a few times. The V and J genes are TRBV5-6 and TRBJ2-7; D is unresolved. The J call may be wrong; the DNA end is better matched by TRBJ2-5. CDR3 size: 14 residues. Looked up from germline, CDR1 is SGHDT and CDR2 is YYEEEE. The CDR3, as DNA: TGTGCCAGCAGCCCGGCAGGAAGGTCGGAGACCCAGTACTTC. Protein product: CASSPAGRSETQYF.

The CDR3 coding sequence is TGTGCCAGCAGCCAGACTGAGGCTACGCAGTATTTT. Protein product: CASSQTEATQYF. This chain joins TRBV14 and TRBJ2-3; D not resolved. CDR3 length: 12 residues. Trimming left V 3 bases short and J 8 bases short, with 9 bases between. Germline V gives CDR1 SGHDN, CDR2 FVKESK.

V is TRBV29-1 and J is TRBJ2-5, with 9 bases matching TRBD2. Germline V gives CDR1 SQVTM, CDR2 ANQGSEA. The CDR3 extends over 13 amino acids. The CDR3 DNA reads TGCACGTTCGCGGGAGGGGATCAAGAGACCCAGTACTTC. As protein: CTFAGGDQETQYF.

The J gene is TRBJ2-7, the V gene TRBV20-1, with 8 bases matching TRBD1. This CDR3 is 14 amino acids long. V lost 6 bases, J lost 0 bases, and 7 bases stayed unmatched. Germline V gene sequence: CDR1 DFQATT, CDR2 SNEGSKA (reference sequence). CDR3 DNA sequence: TGCAGTGCCTATTCTGACAGGGGCTCCTACGAGCAGTACTTC. This translates into CSAYSDRGSYEQYF.

This clonotype was seen a few times. The rearrangement uses TRBV12-3 or TRBV12-4 and TRBJ2-4; the match to TRBD2 covers 9 bases. TRBJ2-7 explains the end of the DNA better; the J call may be wrong. The CDR3 is 15 residues long. The CDR3 region is CASAPMASGTHEQYF. The DNA for the CDR3 is TGTGCCAGCGCCCCGATGGCTAGCGGGACACACGAGCAGTACTTC.

The chain has TRBV18 and TRBJ1-5; D is ambiguous. The CDR3 sequence is 14 residues long. Per germline, CDR1 KGHSH and CDR2 LQKENI. V lost 3 bases to trimming and J lost 5 bases, with 11 bases between them. CDR3 loop: CASSPEHPDQPQHF. Here the CDR3 DNA reads TGTGCCAGCTCACCGGAGCACCCCGATCAGCCCCAGCATTTT.